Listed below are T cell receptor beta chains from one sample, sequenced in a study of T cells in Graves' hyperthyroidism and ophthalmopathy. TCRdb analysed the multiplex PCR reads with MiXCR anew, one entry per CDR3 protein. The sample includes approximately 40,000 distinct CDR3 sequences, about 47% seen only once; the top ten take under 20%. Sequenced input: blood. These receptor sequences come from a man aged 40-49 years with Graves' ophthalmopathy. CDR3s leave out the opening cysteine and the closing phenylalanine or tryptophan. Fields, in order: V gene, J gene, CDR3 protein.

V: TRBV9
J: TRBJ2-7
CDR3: ADLLGGRAGDEQY

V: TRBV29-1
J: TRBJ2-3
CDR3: SVTGFNADTQY

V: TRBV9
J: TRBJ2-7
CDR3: ASSVGVTGLYEQY

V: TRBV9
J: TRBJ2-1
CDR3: ASSVGLAGVTEQF

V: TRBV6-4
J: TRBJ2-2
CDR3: ASSALGQEKDGELF

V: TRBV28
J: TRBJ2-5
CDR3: ASSGGLAGTGQETQY

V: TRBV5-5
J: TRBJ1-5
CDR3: ASSSTPSNQPQH

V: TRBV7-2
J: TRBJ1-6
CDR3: ASSLGSGGSPLH

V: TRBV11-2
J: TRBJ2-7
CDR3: ASGQGLASCEQY

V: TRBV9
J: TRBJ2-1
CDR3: ASSVGLAGVGEQF

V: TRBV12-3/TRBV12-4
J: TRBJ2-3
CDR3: ASSLRGTDTQY

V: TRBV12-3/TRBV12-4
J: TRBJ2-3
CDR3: ASSLRPPDTQY

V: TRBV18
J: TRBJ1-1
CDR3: ASSKGQGAVEAF

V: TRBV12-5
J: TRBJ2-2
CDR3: ASALQGGTGELF

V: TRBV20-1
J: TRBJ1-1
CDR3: SARRGGYTEAF

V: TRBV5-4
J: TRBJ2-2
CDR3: ASSLTGGLF

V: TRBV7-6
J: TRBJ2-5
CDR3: ASSPGLRETQY